The clone carrying this TCR beta chain has a count of ten or more. What it binds is not known. The data are from a study of T cell repertoires in cytomegalovirus infection. Across the study: Signatures in public TCR beta sequences pointed to both CMV infection and matching HLA type.

V was cut by 4 bases and J by 0 bases, with 13 bases left in between. Per germline, CDR1 SGHTA and CDR2 FQGNSA. The CDR3 is made up of 15 amino acids. MiXCR, run by TCRdb on the reads, gives a single entry per CDR3 protein. The sample contains approximately 290,000 distinct CDR3 sequences, about 26% of which appear only once. Overall study findings and caveats: Ex vivo, HLA-C-restricted CMV-specific TCR beta clonotypes prevailed over the rest of the response.

The sequenced sample consisted of PBMCs. The chain couples TRBV7-2 to TRBJ2-7; D unresolved. This TCR was sampled from a human donor in good health (CMV status not recorded). Some clones in this sample may be carry-over from other donors' samples. The CDR3 protein is CASSSRTESSYEQYF. The DNA of the CDR3 is TGTGCCAGCAGCTCACGGACCGAAAGCTCCTACGAGCAGTACTTC. Drawing the rest from reference TRBV7-2 and TRBJ2-7, the complete variable domain is GAGVSQSPSNKVTEKGKDVELRCDPISGHTALYWYRQSLGQGLEFLIYFQGNSAPDKSGLPSDRFSAERTGGSVSTLTIQRTQQEDSAVYLCASSSRTESSYEQYFGPGTRLTVT.